The next 18 T cell receptor beta chains were all read from a single sample in a study of T cell responses to AZD1222 COVID-19 vaccine. Repertoires were generated with immunoSEQ multiplex PCR, while TCRdb's copy carries only in-frame clones and drops some. The sample lists about 140,000 clones; about 90% were seen once. This sample comprised peripheral blood, obtained on day 0 of AZD1222 vaccination. These receptors came from an adult in good health.

This clone was seen a handful of times. J is TRBJ2-1 and V is TRBV18; perhaps TRBD2 as D (7 bases). V lost 0 bases and J 6 bases, leaving 15 bases between the germline ends. This CDR3 has 16 residues. Germline V gene lookup returns CDR1 KGHSH and CDR2 LQKENI. The CDR3 is CASSPPGGARGNEQFF. Written as DNA, the CDR3 is TGTGCCAGCTCACCACCGGGGGGGGCCAGGGGCAATGAGCAGTTCTTC.

The V call is TRBV18, the J call TRBJ1-6, with D possibly TRBD1 on 5 matching bases. The CDR3 consists of 16 residues. The germline gives CDR1 KGHSH, CDR2 LQKENI. V was shortened by 3 bases and J by 8 bases, with 17 bases between the two germline ends. The CDR3 loop is CASSPNPAGTDSPLHF. The DNA of the CDR3 is TGTGCCAGCTCACCCAACCCGGCAGGGACTGATTCACCCCTCCACTTT.

The V call is TRBV5-4, the J call TRBJ1-3, with 8 bases identical to TRBD1. Germline lookup yields CDR1 SGHNT and CDR2 YYREEE (reference sequence). V was clipped by 4 bases and J by 5 bases; unmatched bases: 14. There are 17 residues in the CDR3. CDR3 sequence reads: CASSHPEAGGGRNTIYF. The DNA for the CDR3 is TGTGCCAGCAGCCACCCGGAGGCAGGGGGCGGGAGAAACACCATATATTTT.

This clone turned up a few times. The chain has TRBV10-1 and TRBJ2-5, with TRBD2 matching over 8 bases. Germline CDR1 WNHNN, CDR2 SYGVQD (reference sequence). Germline trimming cut 4 bases from V and 2 bases from J; bases unmatched to any gene: 9. The CDR3 sequence is 16 residues long. The CDR3 spells CASSGGAAGEQETQYF. CDR3 sequence (DNA): TGCGCCAGCAGTGGAGGTGCAGCGGGGGAACAAGAGACCCAGTACTTC.

This chain links TRBV10-2 with TRBJ1-2; 9 positions agree with TRBD1. The germline gives CDR1 WSHSY, CDR2 SAAADI. V was pared by 4 bases and J by 4 bases, with 4 bases of the junction left unmatched. The CDR3 length is 14 residues. The CDR3 DNA is TGCGCCAGCAGTGGGGACAGGGCACCCTATGGCTACACCTTC. Its translation: CASSGDRAPYGYTF.

The chain carries TRBV7-2 and TRBJ2-3; 9 nucleotides align to TRBD2. Germline loops: CDR1 SGHTA, CDR2 FQGNSA. CDR3 length: 15 amino acids. The V segment lost 5 bases and the J segment 1 base; nucleotides outside the gene matches: 4. The CDR3 nucleotides are TGTGCCAGCAGCCCCTCTAGCGGGGGCACAGATACGCAGTATTTT. Amino acid sequence: CASSPSSGGTDTQYF.

The chain uses TRBV7-6 and TRBJ2-3; 7 bases are a match to TRBD2. The germline CDR1 and CDR2 sequences are SGHVS and FNYEAQ. The CDR3 covers 16 residues. V lost 5 bases, J lost 2 bases, and 10 bases stayed unmatched. CDR3 protein: CASSPATGGYTDTQYF. The CDR3 nucleotides are TGTGCCAGCAGCCCGGCCACGGGGGGTTACACAGATACGCAGTATTTT. Filled out from reference TRBV7-6 and TRBJ2-3, the complete variable domain reads GAGVSQSPRYKVTKRGQDVALRCDPISGHVSLYWYRQALGQGPEFLTYFNYEAQQDKSGLPNDRFSAERPEGSISTLTIQRTEQRDSAMYRCASSPATGGYTDTQYFGPGTRLTVL.

This CDR3 is CASSGQSSYNSPLHF. CDR3 bases: TGTGCCAGTTCGGGACAAAGCTCCTATAATTCACCCCTCCACTTT. This chain links TRBV7-4 with TRBJ1-6; tentative D call: TRBD1 (6 bases). The germline V gene encodes CDR1 SGHVT and CDR2 SQSDAQ. V was shortened by 9 bases and J by 0 bases, with 12 bases between the two germline ends. The CDR3 contains 15 residues. Drawing the rest from reference TRBV7-4 and TRBJ1-6, the complete variable domain is GAGVSQSPRYKVAKRGRDVALRCDSISGHVTLYWYRQTLGQGSEVLTYSQSDAQRDKSGRPSGRFSAERPERSVSTLKIQRTEQGDSAVYLCASSGQSSYNSPLHFGNGTRLTVT.

V and J are TRBV4-2 and TRBJ2-2; D possibly corresponds to TRBD1 (6 bases). Per germline, CDR1 LGHNA and CDR2 YNFKEQ. V dropped 1 base and J dropped 4 bases, with 10 bases sitting between them. The CDR3 is made up of 15 amino acids. CDR3 DNA: TGTGCCAGCAGCCAAGGGGGGCCGCGCACCGGGGAGCTGTTTTTT. Amino acids: CASSQGGPRTGELFF.

The V call is TRBV19, the J call TRBJ1-2, with D uncertain. V lost 6 bases, J lost 7 bases, and 15 bases lay in between. The CDR3 length is 13 residues. The germline CDR1 and CDR2 sequences are LNHDA and SQIVND (reference sequence). DNA for the CDR3: TGTGCCAGTAGCCCCACCGGCGCTCCTGGCTACACCTTC. It encodes CASSPTGAPGYTF.

CDR3 protein: CASSLSPYEQYF. DNA for the CDR3: TGTGCCAGCAGTTTATCACCTTACGAGCAGTACTTC. This chain uses TRBV28 with TRBJ2-7; no firm D call. V was shortened by 1 base and J by 4 bases, with 5 bases between the two germline ends. Per the germline V gene, CDR1 is MDHEN and CDR2 is SYDVKM. This CDR3 contains 12 residues.

About this clone: An end of the junction does not agree with germline; a read error may underlie this. The chain uses TRBV5-1 and TRBJ1-1; TRBD1 matches 12 bases. The germline V gene encodes CDR1 SGHRS and CDR2 YFSETQ. The CDR3 loop spans 17 amino acids. The DNA of the CDR3 is TGCGCCAGCAGCCCCCGGGACAGGGGGCGGGCGAACGCTGAAGCTTTCTTT. Residues: CASSPRDRGRANAEAFF.

The gene calls are TRBV7-2 and TRBJ1-1; D is ambiguous. From germline, CDR1 is SGHTA and CDR2 FQGNSA. V lost 2 bases and J lost 7, with 8 bases in between. This CDR3 region has 12 residues. CDR3 bases: TGTGCCAGCAGCTTATGGGCTGATGAAGCTTTCTTT. As protein: CASSLWADEAFF. Using reference TRBV7-2 and TRBJ1-1 for the parts outside the CDR3, the full variable domain is GAGVSQSPSNKVTEKGKDVELRCDPISGHTALYWYRQSLGQGLEFLIYFQGNSAPDKSGLPSDRFSAERTGGSVSTLTIQRTQQEDSAVYLCASSLWADEAFFGQGTRLTVV.

The CDR3 DNA is TGTGCCAGCAGACGACAGGGGGCTGGTGAAAAACTGTTTTTT. Translated: CASRRQGAGEKLFF. V and J are TRBV28 and TRBJ1-4, with TRBD1 identical over 10 bases. Germline V lookup: CDR1 MDHEN, CDR2 SYDVKM. V gave up 6 bases and J gave up 7 bases; unmatched junction bases: 5. The CDR3 totals 14 residues.

The J gene is TRBJ2-1, the V gene TRBV27; D is uncertain. Germline CDR1 and CDR2: MNHEY and SMNVEV (reference sequence). The CDR3 loop spans 12 amino acids. Trimming stripped 5 bases from V and 4 bases from J, with 6 bases between. As DNA, the CDR3 is TGTGCCAGCAGTCCCACGTACAATGAGCAGTTCTTC. Its protein is CASSPTYNEQFF.

CDR3 sequence reads: CASNLGTARDPSMPVYGYTF. In DNA, the CDR3 is TGTGCCAGTAACCTGGGTACTGCCCGAGACCCCTCGATGCCCGTCTATGGCTACACCTTC. The genes are TRBV19 and TRBJ1-2; no definite D call. V shed 7 bases and J shed 4 bases, with 34 bases lying between them. CDR1 is LNHDA, CDR2 SQIVND, per germline (reference sequence). CDR3 length: 20 amino acids.

The J gene is TRBJ1-1, the V gene TRBV7-9, with 11 bases identical to TRBD1. The CDR3 runs 16 residues. The germline V gene encodes CDR1 SEHNR and CDR2 FQNEAQ (reference sequence). V dropped 5 bases and J dropped 0; count of bases not matched to a gene: 5. CDR3 loop: CASSPGQGALNTEAFF. CDR3 nucleotide sequence: TGTGCCAGCAGCCCTGGACAGGGGGCACTGAACACTGAAGCTTTCTTT.

This chain joins TRBV15 and TRBJ2-2; unclear D gene. Germline lookup yields CDR1 LNHNV and CDR2 YYDKDF (reference sequence). Trimming cost V 0 bases and J 6 bases, with 5 bases left between them. The CDR3 contains 13 residues. The CDR3 nucleotides read TGTGCCACCAGCAGAGAGGGGTCCGGGGAGCTGTTTTTT. This codes for CATSREGSGELFF.